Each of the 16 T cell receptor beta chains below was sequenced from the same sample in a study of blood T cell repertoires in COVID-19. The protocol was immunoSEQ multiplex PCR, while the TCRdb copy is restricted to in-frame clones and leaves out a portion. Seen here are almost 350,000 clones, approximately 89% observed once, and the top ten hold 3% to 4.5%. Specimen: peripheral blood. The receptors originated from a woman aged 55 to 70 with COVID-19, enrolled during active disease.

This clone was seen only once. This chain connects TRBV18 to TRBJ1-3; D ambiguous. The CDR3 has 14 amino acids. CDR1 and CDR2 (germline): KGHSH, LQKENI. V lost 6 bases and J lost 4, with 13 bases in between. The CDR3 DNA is TGTGCCAGCTCCGCTCTTGAGTTGGGAAACACCATATATTTT. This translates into CASSALELGNTIYF.

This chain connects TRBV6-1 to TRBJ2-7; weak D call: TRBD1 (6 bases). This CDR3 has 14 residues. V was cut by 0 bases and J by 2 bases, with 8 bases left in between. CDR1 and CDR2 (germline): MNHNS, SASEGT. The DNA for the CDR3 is TGTGCCAGCAGTGAAGCTAACAGGGCCTACGAGCAGTACTTC. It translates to CASSEANRAYEQYF.

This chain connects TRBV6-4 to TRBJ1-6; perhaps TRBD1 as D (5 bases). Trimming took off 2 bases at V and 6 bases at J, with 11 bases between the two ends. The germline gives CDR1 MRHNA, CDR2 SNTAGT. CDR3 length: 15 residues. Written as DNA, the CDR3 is TGTGCCAGCAGTGACGAGGGACTGCCTAATTCACCCCTCCACTTT. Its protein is CASSDEGLPNSPLHF.

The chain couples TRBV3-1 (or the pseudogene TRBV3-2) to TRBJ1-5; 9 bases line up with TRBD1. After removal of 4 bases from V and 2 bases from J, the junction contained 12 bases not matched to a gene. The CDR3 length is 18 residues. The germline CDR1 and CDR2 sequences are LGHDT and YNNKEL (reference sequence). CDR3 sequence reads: CASSPQAGTGSGNQPQHF. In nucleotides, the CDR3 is TGTGCCAGCAGCCCCCAAGCCGGGACAGGGTCTGGCAATCAGCCCCAGCATTTT.

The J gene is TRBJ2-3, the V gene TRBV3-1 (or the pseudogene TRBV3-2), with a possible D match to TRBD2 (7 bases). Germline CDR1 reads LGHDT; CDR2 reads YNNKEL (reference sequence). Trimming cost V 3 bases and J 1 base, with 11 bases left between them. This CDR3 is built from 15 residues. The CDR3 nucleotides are TGTGCCAGCAGCCAGGGAGGGGGGCGCACAGATACGCAGTATTTT. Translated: CASSQGGGRTDTQYF.

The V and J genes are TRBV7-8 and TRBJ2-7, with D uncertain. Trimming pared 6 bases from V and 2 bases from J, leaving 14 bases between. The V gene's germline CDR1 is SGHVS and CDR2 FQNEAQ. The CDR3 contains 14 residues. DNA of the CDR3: TGTGCCAGCAGTCGATTCCCGGTACCCTACGAGCAGTACTTC. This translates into CASSRFPVPYEQYF.

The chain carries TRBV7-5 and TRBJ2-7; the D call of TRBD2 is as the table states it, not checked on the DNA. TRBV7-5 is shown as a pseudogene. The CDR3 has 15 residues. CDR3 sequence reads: CVRSLTAGEKAEQYF. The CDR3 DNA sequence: TGTGTCAGAAGCTTAACGGCGGGAGAGAAAGCCGAGCAGTACTTC.

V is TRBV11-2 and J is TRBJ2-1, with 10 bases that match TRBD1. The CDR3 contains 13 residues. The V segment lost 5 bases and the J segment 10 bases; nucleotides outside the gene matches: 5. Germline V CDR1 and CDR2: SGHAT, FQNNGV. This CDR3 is CASSLTGGLEQFF. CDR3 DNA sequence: TGTGCCAGCAGCCTGACAGGGGGCTTGGAGCAGTTCTTC.

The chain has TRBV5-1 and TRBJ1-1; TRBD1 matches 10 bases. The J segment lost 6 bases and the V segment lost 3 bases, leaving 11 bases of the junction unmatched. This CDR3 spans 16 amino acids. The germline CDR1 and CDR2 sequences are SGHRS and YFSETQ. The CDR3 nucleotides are TGCGCCAGCAGCTACGGGACAGGGGTCTGGGTTTCTGAAGCTTTCTTT. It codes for CASSYGTGVWVSEAFF.

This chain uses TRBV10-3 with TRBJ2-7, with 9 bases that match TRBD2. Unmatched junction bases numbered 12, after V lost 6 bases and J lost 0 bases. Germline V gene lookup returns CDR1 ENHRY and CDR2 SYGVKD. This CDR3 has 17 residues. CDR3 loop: CAIRRGSSGADSYEQYF. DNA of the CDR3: TGTGCCATCAGGAGGGGGTCTAGCGGGGCCGACTCCTACGAGCAGTACTTC.

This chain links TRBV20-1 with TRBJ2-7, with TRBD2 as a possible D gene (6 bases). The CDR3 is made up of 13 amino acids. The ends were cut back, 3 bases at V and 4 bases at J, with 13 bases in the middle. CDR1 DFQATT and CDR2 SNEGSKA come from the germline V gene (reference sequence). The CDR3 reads CSASDSGLYEQYF. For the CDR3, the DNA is TGCAGTGCTAGTGATAGCGGCCTTTACGAGCAGTACTTC.

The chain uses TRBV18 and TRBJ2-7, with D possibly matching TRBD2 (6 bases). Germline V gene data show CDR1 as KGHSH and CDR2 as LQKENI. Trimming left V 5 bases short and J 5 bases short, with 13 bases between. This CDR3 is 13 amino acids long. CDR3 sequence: CASSTIAEHEQYF. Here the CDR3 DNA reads TGTGCCAGCTCAACTATAGCGGAGCACGAGCAGTACTTC. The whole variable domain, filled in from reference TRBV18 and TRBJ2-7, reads NAGVMQNPRHLVRRRGQEARLRCSPMKGHSHVYWYRQLPEEGLKFMVYLQKENIIDESGMPKERFSAEFPKEGPSILRIQQVVRGDSAAYFCASSTIAEHEQYFGPGTRLTVT.

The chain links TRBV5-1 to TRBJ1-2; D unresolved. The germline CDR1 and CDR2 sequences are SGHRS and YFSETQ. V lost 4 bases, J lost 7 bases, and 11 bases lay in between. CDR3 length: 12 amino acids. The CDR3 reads CASSLGGSGYTF. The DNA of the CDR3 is TGCGCCAGCAGCCTGGGAGGGTCTGGCTACACCTTC.

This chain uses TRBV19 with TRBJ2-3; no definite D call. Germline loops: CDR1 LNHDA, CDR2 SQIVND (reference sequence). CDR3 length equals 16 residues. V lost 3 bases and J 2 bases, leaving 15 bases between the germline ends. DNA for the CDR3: TGTGCCAGTAGTATGACGGCGACCTACTACACAGATACGCAGTATTTT. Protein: CASSMTATYYTDTQYF.

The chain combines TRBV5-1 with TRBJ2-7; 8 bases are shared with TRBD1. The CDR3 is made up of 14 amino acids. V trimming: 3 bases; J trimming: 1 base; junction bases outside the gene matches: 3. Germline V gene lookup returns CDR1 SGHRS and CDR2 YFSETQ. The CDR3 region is CASSSGQASYEQYF. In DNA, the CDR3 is TGCGCCAGCAGCTCGGGACAGGCGTCCTACGAGCAGTACTTC.

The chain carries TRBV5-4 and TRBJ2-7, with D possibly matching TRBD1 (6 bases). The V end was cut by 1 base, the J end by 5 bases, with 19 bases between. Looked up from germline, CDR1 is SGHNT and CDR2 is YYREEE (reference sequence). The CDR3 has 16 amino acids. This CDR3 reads CASSLFLGALSHEQYF. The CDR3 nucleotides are TGTGCCAGCAGCTTGTTTCTGGGGGCTCTTTCCCACGAGCAGTACTTC.